The rows below give T cell receptor beta chains drawn from one sample of a study of identical twins. TCRdb independently ran MiXCR on the 5' RACE reads; one entry per CDR3 protein. The data show some 730,000 distinct CDR3 sequences, approximately 18% seen once. The sample was also linked to a second study, of T cells expressing NK-cell markers.

Sequencing used PBMCs. Receptors originate from a woman aged 18-30 years in good health. Each CDR3 is given with its conserved first and last residue. Each record gives: V gene, D gene, clone size, J gene, CDR3 length, CDR3 DNA, CDR3 protein. D genes are given only for firm matches. Where a row states a size, it is once, few, many or the class of an expanded clone; other rows omit it.

v_gene: TRBV14; d_gene: .; abundance: few; j_gene: TRBJ2-2; len: 14; CDR3nt: TGTGCCAGCAGCCGCGACAGGTTCACCGGGGAGCTGTTTTTT; CDR3aa: CASSRDRFTGELFF
v_gene: TRBV5-1; d_gene: TRBD1; abundance: few; j_gene: TRBJ1-4; len: 14; CDR3nt: TGCGCCAGCAGCCCTGGGACAGCTCGTGAAAAACTGTTTTTT; CDR3aa: CASSPGTAREKLFF
v_gene: TRBV12-3/TRBV12-4; d_gene: .; abundance: few; j_gene: TRBJ2-3; len: 14; CDR3nt: TGTGCCAGCAGCACGACTAGTTCCTCAGATACGCAGTATTTT; CDR3aa: CASSTTSSSDTQYF
v_gene: TRBV20-1; d_gene: .; abundance: few; j_gene: TRBJ1-1; len: 13; CDR3nt: TGCAGTGCTCCCCGGATGGGGAACACTGAAGCTTTCTTT; CDR3aa: CSAPRMGNTEAFF
v_gene: TRBV20-1; d_gene: TRBD2; abundance: few; j_gene: TRBJ2-5; len: 13; CDR3nt: TGCAGTGCTAGGGGACTAGCCCCTGAGACCCAGTACTTC; CDR3aa: CSARGLAPETQYF
v_gene: TRBV12-3/TRBV12-4; d_gene: .; abundance: many; j_gene: TRBJ1-5; len: 13; CDR3nt: TGTGCCAGCAGTCGGACCGACCTTCAGCCCCAGCATTTT; CDR3aa: CASSRTDLQPQHF
v_gene: TRBV27; d_gene: .; abundance: .; j_gene: TRBJ2-3; len: 13; CDR3nt: TGTGCCAGCAGTTTATCGAAAGGGGCGGTCCAGTATTTT; CDR3aa: CASSLSKGAVQYF
v_gene: TRBV12-3/TRBV12-4; d_gene: .; abundance: .; j_gene: TRBJ2-5; len: 16; CDR3nt: TGTGCCAGCAGTCCCTCCAGCGGGCCCAACCAAGAGACCCAGTACTTC; CDR3aa: CASSPSSGPNQETQYF
v_gene: TRBV5-1; d_gene: .; abundance: .; j_gene: TRBJ2-7; len: 16; CDR3nt: TGCGCCAGCAGCTTGGCCGTCGCGAGGGCGGGAAACGAGCAGTACTTC; CDR3aa: CASSLAVARAGNEQYF
v_gene: TRBV7-9; d_gene: .; abundance: .; j_gene: TRBJ2-5; len: 14; CDR3nt: TGTGCCAGCAGCTTAGACAGCGGTGGGGAGACCCAGTACTTC; CDR3aa: CASSLDSGGETQYF
v_gene: TRBV4-3; d_gene: TRBD2; abundance: .; j_gene: TRBJ2-4; len: 16; CDR3nt: TGCGCCAGCAGCCACTCCCACGAACTAGCGGCGAACATTCAGTACTTC; CDR3aa: CASSHSHELAANIQYF
v_gene: TRBV18; d_gene: TRBD1; abundance: .; j_gene: TRBJ1-3; len: 17; CDR3nt: TGTGCCAGCTCGGGACGGACAGGGTCATATAAGGCGGACACCATATATTTT; CDR3aa: CASSGRTGSYKADTIYF
v_gene: TRBV15; d_gene: .; abundance: few; j_gene: TRBJ2-5; len: 13; CDR3nt: TGTGCCACCAGCAGATACCTCCAAGAGACCCAGTACTTC; CDR3aa: CATSRYLQETQYF
v_gene: TRBV6-5; d_gene: .; abundance: few; j_gene: TRBJ1-1; len: 15; CDR3nt: TGTGCCAGCAGTTATTACGATACAGGGTCCACTGAAGCTTTCTTT; CDR3aa: CASSYYDTGSTEAFF
v_gene: TRBV20-1; d_gene: .; abundance: .; j_gene: TRBJ2-3; len: 13; CDR3nt: TGCAGTGCTCGAGCGGATCCCACAGATACGCAGTATTTT; CDR3aa: CSARADPTDTQYF